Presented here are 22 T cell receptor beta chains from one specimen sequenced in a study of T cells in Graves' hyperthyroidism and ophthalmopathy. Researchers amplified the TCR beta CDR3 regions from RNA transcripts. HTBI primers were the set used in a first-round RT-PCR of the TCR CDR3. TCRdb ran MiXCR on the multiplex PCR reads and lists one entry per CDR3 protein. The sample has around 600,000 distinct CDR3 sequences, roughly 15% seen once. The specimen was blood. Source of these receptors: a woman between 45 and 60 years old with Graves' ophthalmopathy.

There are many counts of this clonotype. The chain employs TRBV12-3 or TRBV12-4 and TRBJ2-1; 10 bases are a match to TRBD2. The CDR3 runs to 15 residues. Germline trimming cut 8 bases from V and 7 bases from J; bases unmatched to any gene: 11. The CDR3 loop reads CASLGGASGSNEQFF. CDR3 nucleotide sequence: TGTGCCAGCTTGGGGGGGGCTAGCGGGAGTAATGAGCAGTTCTTC.

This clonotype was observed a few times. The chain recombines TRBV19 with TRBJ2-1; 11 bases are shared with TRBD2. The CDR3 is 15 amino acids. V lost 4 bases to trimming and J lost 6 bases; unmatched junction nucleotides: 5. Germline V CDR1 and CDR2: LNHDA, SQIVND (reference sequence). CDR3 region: CASSTRLAGFNEQFF. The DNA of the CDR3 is TGTGCCAGTAGTACCAGACTAGCGGGATTCAATGAGCAGTTCTTC.

CDR3 residues: CASSWDGSSYNEQFF. DNA for the CDR3: TGTGCCAGCAGTTGGGACGGGAGCTCCTACAATGAGCAGTTCTTC. The V call is TRBV27, the J call TRBJ2-1; D possibly corresponds to TRBD2 (6 bases). This CDR3 is built from 15 residues. Germline V CDR1 and CDR2: MNHEY, SMNVEV (reference sequence). V lost 4 bases and J lost 0, with 10 bases in between.

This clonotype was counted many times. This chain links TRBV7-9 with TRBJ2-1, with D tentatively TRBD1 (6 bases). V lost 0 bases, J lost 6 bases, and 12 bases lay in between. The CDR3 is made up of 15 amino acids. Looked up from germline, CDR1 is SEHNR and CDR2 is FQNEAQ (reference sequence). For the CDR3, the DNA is TGTGCCAGCAGCTTAGCGAACAGGGTATTCAATGAGCAGTTCTTC. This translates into CASSLANRVFNEQFF.

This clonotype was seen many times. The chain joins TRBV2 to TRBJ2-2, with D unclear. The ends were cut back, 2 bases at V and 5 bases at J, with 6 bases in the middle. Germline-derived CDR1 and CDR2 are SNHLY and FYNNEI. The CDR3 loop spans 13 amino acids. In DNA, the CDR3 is TGTGCCAGCAGTGAATCGGCTACCGGGGAGCTGTTTTTT. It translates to CASSESATGELFF.

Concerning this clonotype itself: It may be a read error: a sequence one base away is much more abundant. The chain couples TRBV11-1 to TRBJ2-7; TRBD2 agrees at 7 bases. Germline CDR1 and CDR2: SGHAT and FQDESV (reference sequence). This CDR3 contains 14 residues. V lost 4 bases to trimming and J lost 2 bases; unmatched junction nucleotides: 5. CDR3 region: CASSSGTTTYEQYF. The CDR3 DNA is TGTGCCAGCAGCTCCGGGACTACCACCTACGAGCAGTACTTC.

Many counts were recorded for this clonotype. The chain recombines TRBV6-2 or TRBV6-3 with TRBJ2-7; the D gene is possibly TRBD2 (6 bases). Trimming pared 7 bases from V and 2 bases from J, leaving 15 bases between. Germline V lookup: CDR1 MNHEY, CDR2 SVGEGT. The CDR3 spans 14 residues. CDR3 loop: CASIGTPGPYEQYF. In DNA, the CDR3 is TGTGCCAGCATAGGGACTCCCGGACCCTACGAGCAGTACTTC.

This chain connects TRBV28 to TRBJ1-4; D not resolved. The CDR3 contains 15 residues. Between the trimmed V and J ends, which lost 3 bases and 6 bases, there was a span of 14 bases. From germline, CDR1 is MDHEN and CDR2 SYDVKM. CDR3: CASSFEVSEDEKLFF. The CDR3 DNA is TGTGCCAGCAGTTTTGAGGTCTCTGAAGATGAAAAACTGTTTTTT. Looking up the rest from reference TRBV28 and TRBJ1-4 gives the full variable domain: DVKVTQSSRYLVKRTGEKVFLECVQDMDHENMFWYRQDPGLGLRLIYFSYDVKMKEKGDIPEGYSVSREKKERFSLILESASTNQTSMYLCASSFEVSEDEKLFFGSGTQLSVL.

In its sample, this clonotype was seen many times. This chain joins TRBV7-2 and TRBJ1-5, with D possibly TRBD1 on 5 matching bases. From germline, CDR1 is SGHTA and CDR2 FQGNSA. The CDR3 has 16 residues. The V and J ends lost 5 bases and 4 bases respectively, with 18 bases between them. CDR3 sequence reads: CASSPRTGTFNQPQHF. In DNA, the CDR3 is TGTGCCAGCAGCCCGCGAACTGGGACCTTTAATCAGCCCCAGCATTTT.

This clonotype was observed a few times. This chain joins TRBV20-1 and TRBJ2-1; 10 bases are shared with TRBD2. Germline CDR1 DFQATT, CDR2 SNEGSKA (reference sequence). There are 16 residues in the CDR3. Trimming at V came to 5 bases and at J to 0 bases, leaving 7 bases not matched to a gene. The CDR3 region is CSARTSGGSSYNEQFF. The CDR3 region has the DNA TGCAGTGCTCGGACTAGCGGAGGGAGCTCCTACAATGAGCAGTTCTTC.

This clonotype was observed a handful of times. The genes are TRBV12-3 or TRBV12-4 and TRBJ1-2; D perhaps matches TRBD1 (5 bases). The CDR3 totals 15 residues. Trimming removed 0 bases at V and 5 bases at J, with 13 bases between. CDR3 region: CASSLAGAGRYGYTF. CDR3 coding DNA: TGTGCCAGCAGTTTAGCTGGGGCAGGTCGTTATGGCTACACCTTC.

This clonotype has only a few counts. CDR3 coding DNA: TGCAGTGCTAGAGAACCAGCGGGCCGCTTCACAGATACGCAGTATTTT. It translates to CSAREPAGRFTDTQYF. V usage is TRBV20-1 and J usage is TRBJ2-3; perhaps TRBD2 as D (6 bases). CDR1 DFQATT and CDR2 SNEGSKA come from the germline V gene (reference sequence). This CDR3 contains 16 residues. V was trimmed by 0 bases and J by 2 bases, leaving 15 bases between them.

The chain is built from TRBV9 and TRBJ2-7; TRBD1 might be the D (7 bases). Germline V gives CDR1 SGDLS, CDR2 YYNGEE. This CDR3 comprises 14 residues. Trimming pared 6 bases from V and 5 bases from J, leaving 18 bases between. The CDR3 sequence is CASNGGGGRDEQYF. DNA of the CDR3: TGTGCCAGCAACGGAGGGGGCGGGCGGGACGAGCAGTACTTC.

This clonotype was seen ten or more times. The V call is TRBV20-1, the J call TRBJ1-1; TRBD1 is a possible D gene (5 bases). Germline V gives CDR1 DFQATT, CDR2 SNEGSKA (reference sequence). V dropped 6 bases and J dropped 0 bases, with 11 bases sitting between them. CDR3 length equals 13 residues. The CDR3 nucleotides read TGCAGTGCCCTAGGACAATTGAACACTGAAGCTTTCTTT. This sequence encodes CSALGQLNTEAFF.

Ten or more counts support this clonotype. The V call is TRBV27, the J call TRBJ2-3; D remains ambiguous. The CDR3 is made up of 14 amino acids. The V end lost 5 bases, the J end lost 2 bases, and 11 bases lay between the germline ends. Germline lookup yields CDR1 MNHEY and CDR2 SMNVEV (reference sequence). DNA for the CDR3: TGTGCCAGCAGTATTCCCTCGGTCACAGATACGCAGTATTTT. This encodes CASSIPSVTDTQYF.

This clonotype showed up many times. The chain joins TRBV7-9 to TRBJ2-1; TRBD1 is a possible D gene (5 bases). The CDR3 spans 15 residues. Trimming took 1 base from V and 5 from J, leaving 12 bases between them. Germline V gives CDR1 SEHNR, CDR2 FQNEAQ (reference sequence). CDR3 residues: CASSLVLGANNEQFF. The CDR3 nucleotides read TGTGCCAGCAGCTTAGTTCTAGGGGCAAACAATGAGCAGTTCTTC.

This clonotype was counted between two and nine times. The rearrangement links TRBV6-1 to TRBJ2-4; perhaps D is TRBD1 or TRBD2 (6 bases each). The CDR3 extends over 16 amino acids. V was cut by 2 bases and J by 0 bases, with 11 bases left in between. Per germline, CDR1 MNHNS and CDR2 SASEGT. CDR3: CASSEFGGQAKNIQYF. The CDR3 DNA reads TGTGCCAGCAGTGAATTCGGGGGCCAAGCCAAAAACATTCAGTACTTC.

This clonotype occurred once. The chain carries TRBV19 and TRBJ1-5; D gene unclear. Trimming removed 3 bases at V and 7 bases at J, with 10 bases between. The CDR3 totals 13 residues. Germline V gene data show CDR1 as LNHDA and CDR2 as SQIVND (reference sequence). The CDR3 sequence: CASSIPGLQPQHF. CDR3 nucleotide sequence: TGTGCCAGTAGTATCCCCGGATTGCAGCCCCAGCATTTT.

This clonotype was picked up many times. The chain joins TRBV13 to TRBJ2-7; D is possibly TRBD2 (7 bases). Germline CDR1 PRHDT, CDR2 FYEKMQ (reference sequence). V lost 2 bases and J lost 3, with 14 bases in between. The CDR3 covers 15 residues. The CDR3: CASSLQRDTNYEQYF. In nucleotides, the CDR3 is TGTGCCAGCAGCTTACAGCGGGACACGAACTACGAGCAGTACTTC. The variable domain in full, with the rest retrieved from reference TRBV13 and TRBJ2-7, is AAGVIQSPRHLIKEKRETATLKCYPIPRHDTVYWYQQGPGQDPQFLISFYEKMQSDKGSIPDRFSAQQFSDYHSELNMSSLELGDSALYFCASSLQRDTNYEQYFGPGTRLTVT.

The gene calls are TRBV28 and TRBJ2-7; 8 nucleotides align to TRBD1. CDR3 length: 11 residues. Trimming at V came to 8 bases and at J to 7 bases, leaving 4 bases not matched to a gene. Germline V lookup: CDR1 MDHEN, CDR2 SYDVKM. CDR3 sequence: CASGDRIEQYF. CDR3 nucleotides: TGTGCCAGCGGGGACAGGATAGAGCAGTACTTC.

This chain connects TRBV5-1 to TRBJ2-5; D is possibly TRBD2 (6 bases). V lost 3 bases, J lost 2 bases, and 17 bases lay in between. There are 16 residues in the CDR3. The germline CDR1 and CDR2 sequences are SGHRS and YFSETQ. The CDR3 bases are TGCGCCAGCAGCTCGCGTGACGGACTACAACAAGAGACCCAGTACTTC. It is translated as CASSSRDGLQQETQYF.

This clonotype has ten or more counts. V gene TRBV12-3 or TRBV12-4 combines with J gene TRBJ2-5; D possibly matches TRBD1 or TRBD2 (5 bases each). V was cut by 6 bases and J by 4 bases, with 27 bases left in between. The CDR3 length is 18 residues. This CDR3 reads CASRLESFRDGRRETQYF. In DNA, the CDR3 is TGTGCCAGCAGATTGGAATCGTTCCGGGACGGACGGCGAGAGACCCAGTACTTC.